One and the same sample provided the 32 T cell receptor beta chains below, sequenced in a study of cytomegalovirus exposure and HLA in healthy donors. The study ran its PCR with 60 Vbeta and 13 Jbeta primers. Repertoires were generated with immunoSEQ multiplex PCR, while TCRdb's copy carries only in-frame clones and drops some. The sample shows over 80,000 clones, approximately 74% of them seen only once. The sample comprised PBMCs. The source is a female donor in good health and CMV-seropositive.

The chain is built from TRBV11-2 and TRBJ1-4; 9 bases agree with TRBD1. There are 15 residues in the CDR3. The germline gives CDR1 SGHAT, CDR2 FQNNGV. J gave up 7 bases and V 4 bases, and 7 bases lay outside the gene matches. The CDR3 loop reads CASSSLQGAFEKLFF. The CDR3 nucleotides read TGTGCCAGCAGCTCCCTACAGGGGGCGTTTGAAAAACTGTTTTTT.

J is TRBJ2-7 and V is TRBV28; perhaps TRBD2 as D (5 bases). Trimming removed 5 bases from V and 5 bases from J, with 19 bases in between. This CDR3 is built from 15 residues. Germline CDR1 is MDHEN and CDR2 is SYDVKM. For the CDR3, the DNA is TGTGCCAGCAGTCCAGAACTAGTGGGTAAGGACGAGCAGTACTTC. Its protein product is CASSPELVGKDEQYF.

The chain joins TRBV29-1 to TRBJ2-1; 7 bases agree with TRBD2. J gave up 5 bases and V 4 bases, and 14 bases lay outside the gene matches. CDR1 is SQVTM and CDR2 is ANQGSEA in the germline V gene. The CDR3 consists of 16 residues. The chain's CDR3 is CSVGSGREAGHNEQFF. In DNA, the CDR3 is TGCAGCGTTGGGAGCGGTCGGGAGGCGGGCCACAATGAGCAGTTCTTC.

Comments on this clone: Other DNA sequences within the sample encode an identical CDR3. CDR3 region: CASSQDIAGGYNEQFF. As DNA, the CDR3 is TGCGCCAGCAGCCAAGATATAGCGGGGGGTTACAATGAGCAGTTCTTC. V and J are TRBV4-3 and TRBJ2-1, with 10 bases identical to TRBD2. The length of the CDR3 is 16 residues. Trimming removed 0 bases from V and 4 bases from J; junction bases left unmatched: 3. Germline CDR1 and CDR2: LGHNA and YSLEER.

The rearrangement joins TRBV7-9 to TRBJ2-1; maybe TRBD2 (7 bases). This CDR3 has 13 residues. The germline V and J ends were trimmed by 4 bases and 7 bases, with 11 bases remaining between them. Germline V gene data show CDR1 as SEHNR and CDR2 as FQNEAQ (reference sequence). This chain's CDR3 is CASSWKGGNEQFF. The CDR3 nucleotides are TGTGCCAGCAGCTGGAAGGGGGGGAATGAGCAGTTCTTC.

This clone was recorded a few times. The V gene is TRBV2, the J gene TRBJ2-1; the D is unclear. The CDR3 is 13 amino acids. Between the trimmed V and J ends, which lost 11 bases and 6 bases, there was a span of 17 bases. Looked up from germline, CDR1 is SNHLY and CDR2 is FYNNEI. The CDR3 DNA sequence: TGTGCCTGCGGCCTCGTAATTTCCAATGAGCAGTTCTTC. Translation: CACGLVISNEQFF.

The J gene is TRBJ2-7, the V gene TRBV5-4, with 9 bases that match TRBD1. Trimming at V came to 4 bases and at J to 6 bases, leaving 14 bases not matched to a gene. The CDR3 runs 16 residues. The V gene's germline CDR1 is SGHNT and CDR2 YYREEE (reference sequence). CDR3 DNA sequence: TGTGCCAGCAGCCGCAAGGGACAGGGAGAGTTAGCCGAGCAGTACTTC. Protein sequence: CASSRKGQGELAEQYF.

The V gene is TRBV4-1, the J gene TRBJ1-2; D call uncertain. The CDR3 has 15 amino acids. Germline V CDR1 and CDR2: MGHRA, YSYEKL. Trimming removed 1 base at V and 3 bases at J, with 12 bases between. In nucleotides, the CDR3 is TGCGCCAGCAGCCAAGTCGGGAGCCTTGACTATGGCTACACCTTC. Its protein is CASSQVGSLDYGYTF.

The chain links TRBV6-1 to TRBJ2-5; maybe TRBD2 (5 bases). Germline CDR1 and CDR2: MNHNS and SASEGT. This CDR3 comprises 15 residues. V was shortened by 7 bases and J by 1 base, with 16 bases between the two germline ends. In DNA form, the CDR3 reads TGTGCCAGCAACAAGTTGGTAGGAGGCCAAGAGACCCAGTACTTC. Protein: CASNKLVGGQETQYF.

The DNA of the CDR3 is TGCAGCGTAGACGGGACTCAAAGGGGAGCTTTCTTT. Translated, it gives CSVDGTQRGAFF. This chain links TRBV29-1 with TRBJ1-1; perhaps TRBD1 as D (5 bases). The CDR3 runs 12 residues. Looked up from germline, CDR1 is SQVTM and CDR2 is ANQGSEA. V was cut by 6 bases and J by 10 bases, with 18 bases left in between.

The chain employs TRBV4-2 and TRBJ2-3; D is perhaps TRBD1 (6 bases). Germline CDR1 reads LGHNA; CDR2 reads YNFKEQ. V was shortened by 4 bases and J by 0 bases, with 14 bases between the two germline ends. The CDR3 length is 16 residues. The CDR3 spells CASSPGPQGSTDTQYF. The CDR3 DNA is TGTGCCAGCAGCCCGGGACCGCAGGGGAGCACAGATACGCAGTATTTT.

This CDR3 reads CASSPHPGGDTGELFF. As DNA, the CDR3 is TGCGCCAGCAGCCCACACCCGGGGGGGGACACCGGGGAGCTGTTTTTT. This sequence joins TRBV4-3 and TRBJ2-2; 8 bases are a match to TRBD2. The CDR3 totals 16 residues. With 4 bases clipped from V and 3 bases from J, the junction kept 7 bases outside the gene matches. From germline, CDR1 is LGHNA and CDR2 YSLEER.

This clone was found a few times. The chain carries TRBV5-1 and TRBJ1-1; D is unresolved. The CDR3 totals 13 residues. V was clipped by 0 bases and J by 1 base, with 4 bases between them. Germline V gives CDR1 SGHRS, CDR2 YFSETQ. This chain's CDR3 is CASSLDRNTEAFF. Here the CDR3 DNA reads TGCGCCAGCAGCTTGGATCGGAACACTGAAGCTTTCTTT.

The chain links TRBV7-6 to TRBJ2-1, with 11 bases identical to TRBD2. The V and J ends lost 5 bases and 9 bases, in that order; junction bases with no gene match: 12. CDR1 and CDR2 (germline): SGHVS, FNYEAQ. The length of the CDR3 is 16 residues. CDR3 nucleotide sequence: TGTGCCAGCAGCAAAGAACTAGCGGGAGAAACCGCTGAGCAGTTCTTC. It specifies CASSKELAGETAEQFF. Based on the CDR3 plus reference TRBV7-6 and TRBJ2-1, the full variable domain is GAGVSQSPRYKVTKRGQDVALRCDPISGHVSLYWYRQALGQGPEFLTYFNYEAQQDKSGLPNDRFSAERPEGSISTLTIQRTEQRDSAMYRCASSKELAGETAEQFFGPGTRLTVL.

The DNA of the CDR3 is TGTGCCAGCAGTGATCCGGCCAGGGGGGAGACCGGGGAGCTGTTTTTT. Protein: CASSDPARGETGELFF. The rearrangement links TRBV2 to TRBJ2-2, with D tentatively TRBD1 (7 bases). V was shortened by 3 bases and J by 5 bases, with 16 bases between the two germline ends. Germline-derived CDR1 and CDR2 are SNHLY and FYNNEI. The CDR3 has 16 amino acids.

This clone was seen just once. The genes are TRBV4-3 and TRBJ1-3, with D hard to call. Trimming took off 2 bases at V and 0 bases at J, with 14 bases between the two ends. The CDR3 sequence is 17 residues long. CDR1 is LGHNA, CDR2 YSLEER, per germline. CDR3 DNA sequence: TGCGCCAGCAGCCAATTCTATAGCTCAAGCTCTGGAAACACCATATATTTT. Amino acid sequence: CASSQFYSSSSGNTIYF.

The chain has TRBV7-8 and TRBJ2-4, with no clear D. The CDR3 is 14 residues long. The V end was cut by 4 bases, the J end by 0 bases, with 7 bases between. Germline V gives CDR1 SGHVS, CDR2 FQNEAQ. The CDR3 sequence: CASSSSLAKNIQYF. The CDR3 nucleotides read TGTGCCAGCAGCTCGAGTTTAGCCAAAAACATTCAGTACTTC.

The CDR3 spells CASSETSGETYGYTF. DNA for the CDR3: TGTGCCAGCAGTGAAACGTCAGGGGAAACCTATGGCTACACCTTC. The V call is TRBV2, the J call TRBJ1-2; tentative D call: TRBD1 (6 bases). Per germline, CDR1 SNHLY and CDR2 FYNNEI. The CDR3 has 15 amino acids. The V and J ends lost 2 bases and 4 bases respectively, with 14 bases between them. Full variable domain (outside the CDR3, taken from reference TRBV2 and TRBJ1-2): EPEVTQTPSHQVTQMGQEVILRCVPISNHLYFYWYRQILGQKVEFLVSFYNNEISEKSEIFDDQFSVERPDGSNFTLKIRSTKLEDSAMYFCASSETSGETYGYTFGSGTRLTVV.

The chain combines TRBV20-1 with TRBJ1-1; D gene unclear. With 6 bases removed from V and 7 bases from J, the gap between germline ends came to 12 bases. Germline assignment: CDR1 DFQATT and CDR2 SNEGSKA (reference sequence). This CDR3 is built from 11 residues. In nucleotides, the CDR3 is TGCAGTGCCCCCCGGGGAGATGAAGCTTTCTTT. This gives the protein CSAPRGDEAFF.

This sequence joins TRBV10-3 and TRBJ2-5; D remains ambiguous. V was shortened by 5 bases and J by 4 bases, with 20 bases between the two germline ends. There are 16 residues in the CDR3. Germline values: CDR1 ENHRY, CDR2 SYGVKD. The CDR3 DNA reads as TGTGCCATCAGTCCCACTCTCCTTTTTGCCCGAGAGACCCAGTACTTC. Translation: CAISPTLLFARETQYF.

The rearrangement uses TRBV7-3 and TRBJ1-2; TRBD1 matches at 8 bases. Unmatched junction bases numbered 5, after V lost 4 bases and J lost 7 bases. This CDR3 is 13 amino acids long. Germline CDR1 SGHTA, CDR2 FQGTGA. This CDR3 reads CASSSDREFGYTF. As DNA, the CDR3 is TGTGCCAGCAGCTCGGACAGGGAGTTTGGCTACACCTTC. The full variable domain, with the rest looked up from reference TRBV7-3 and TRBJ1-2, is GAGVSQTPSNKVTEKGKYVELRCDPISGHTALYWYRQSLGQGPEFLIYFQGTGAADDSGLPNDRFFAVRPEGSVSTLKIQRTERGDSAVYLCASSSDREFGYTFGSGTRLTVV.

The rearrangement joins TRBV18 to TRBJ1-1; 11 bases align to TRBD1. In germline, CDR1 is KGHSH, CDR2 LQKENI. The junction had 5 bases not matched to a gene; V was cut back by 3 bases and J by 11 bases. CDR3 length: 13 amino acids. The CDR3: CASSPRDRGDAFF. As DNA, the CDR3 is TGTGCCAGCTCACCTCGGGACAGGGGGGACGCTTTCTTT.

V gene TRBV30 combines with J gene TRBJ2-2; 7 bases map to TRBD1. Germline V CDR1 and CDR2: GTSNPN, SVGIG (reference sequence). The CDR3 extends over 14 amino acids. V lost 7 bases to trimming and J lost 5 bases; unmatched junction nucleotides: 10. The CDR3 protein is CASLRGLRTGELFF. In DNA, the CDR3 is TGTGCCTCCCTAAGGGGGCTGAGAACCGGGGAGCTGTTTTTT. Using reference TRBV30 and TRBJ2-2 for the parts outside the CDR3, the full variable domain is SQTIHQWPATLVQPVGSPLSLECTVEGTSNPNLYWYRQAAGRGLQLLFYSVGIGQISSEVPQNLSASRPQDRQFILSSKKLLLSDSGFYLCASLRGLRTGELFFGEGSRLTVL.

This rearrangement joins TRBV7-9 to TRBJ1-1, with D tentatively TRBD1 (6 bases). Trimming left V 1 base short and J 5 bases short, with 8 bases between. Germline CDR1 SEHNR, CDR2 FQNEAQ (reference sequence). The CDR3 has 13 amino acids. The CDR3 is CASSLEGGTEAFF. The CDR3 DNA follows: TGTGCCAGCAGCTTAGAGGGGGGGACTGAAGCTTTCTTT.

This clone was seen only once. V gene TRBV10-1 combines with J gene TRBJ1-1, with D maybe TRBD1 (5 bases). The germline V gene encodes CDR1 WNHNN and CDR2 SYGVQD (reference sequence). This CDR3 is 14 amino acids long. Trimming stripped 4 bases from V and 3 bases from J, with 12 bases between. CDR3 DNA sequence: TGCGCCAGCAGTGTCAACAGGTTGCACACTGAAGCTTTCTTT. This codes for CASSVNRLHTEAFF.

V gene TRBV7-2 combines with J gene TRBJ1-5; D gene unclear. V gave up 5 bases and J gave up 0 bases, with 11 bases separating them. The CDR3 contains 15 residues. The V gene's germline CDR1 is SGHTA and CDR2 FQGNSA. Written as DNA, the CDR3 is TGTGCCAGCAGCCCCTCTGTCTATAGCAATCAGCCCCAGCATTTT. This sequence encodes CASSPSVYSNQPQHF.

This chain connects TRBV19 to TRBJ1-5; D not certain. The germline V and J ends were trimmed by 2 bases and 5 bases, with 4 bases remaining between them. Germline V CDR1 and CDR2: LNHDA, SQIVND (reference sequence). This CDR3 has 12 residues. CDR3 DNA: TGTGCCAGTAGTATAACATATCAGCCCCAGCATTTT. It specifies CASSITYQPQHF.

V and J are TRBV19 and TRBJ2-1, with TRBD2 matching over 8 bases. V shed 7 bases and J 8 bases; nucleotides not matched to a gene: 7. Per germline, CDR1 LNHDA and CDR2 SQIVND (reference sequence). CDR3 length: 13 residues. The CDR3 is CASNERGLDEQFF. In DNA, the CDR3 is TGTGCCAGTAATGAGCGGGGGCTTGATGAGCAGTTCTTC.

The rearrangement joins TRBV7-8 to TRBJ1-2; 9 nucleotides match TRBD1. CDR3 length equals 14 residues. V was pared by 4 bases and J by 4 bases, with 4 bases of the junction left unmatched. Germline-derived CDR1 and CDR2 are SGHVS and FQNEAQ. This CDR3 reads CASSSTGGGYGYTF. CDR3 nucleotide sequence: TGTGCCAGCAGCTCGACAGGGGGTGGCTATGGCTACACCTTC.

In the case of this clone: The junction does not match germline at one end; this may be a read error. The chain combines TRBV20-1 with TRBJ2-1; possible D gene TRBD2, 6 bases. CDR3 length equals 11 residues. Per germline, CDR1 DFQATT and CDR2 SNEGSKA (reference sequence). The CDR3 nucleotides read TGCAGAGCTAGCGTCTACAATGAGCAGTTCTTC. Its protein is CRASVYNEQFF.

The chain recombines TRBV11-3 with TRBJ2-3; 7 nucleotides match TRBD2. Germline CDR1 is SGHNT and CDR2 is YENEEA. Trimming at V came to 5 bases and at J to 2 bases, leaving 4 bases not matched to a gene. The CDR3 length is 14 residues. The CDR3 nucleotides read TGTGCCAGCAGCCTGACTAGCCTCACAGATACGCAGTATTTT. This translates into CASSLTSLTDTQYF.

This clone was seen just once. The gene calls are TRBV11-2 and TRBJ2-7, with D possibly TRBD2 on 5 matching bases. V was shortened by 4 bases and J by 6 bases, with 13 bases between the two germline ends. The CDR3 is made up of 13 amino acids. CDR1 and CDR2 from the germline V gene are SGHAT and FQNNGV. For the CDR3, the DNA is TGTGCCAGCAGCTCCCGGGGTGGCGGCGAGCAGTACTTC. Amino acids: CASSSRGGGEQYF.